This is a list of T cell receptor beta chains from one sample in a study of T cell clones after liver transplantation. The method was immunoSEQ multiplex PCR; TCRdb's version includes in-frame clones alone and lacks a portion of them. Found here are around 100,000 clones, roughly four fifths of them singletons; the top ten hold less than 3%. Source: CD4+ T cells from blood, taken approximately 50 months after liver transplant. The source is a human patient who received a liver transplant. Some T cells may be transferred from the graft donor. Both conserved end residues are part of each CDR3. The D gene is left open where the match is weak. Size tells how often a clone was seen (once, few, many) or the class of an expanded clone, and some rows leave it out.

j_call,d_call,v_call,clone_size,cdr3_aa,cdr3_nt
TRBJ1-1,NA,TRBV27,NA,CARAAPNTEAFF,TGTGCCAGGGCGGCCCCTAATACTGAAGCTTTCTTT
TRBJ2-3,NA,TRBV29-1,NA,CSVDQGRTDTQYF,TGCAGCGTTGACCAGGGCCGCACAGATACGCAGTATTTT
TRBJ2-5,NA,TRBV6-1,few,CANSRDRKETQYF,TGTGCCAACTCTAGGGACCGCAAAGAGACCCAGTACTTC
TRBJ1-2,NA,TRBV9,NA,CASSVATGNYGYTF,TGTGCCAGCAGCGTAGCTACGGGAAACTATGGCTACACCTTC
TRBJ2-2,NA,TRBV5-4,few,CASSYLARTGELFF,TGTGCCAGCAGCTACCTCGCCCGCACCGGGGAGCTGTTTTTT
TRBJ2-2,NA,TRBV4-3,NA,CASSKDSLTGELFF,TGCGCCAGCAGCAAGGACAGTCTGACCGGGGAGCTGTTTTTT
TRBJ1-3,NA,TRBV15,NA,CATSSRQGNTIYF,TGTGCCACCAGCAGCCGACAGGGAAACACCATATATTTT
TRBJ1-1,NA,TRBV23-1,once,CASSQSTGFMMNTEAFF,TGCGCCAGCAGTCAATCGACCGGATTCATGATGAACACTGAAGCTTTCTTT
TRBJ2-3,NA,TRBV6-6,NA,CASSYSRPDTQYF,TGTGCCAGCAGTTACTCCCGTCCAGATACGCAGTATTTT
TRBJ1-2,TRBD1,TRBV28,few,CASRTGSLGYTF,TGTGCCAGCAGGACAGGGTCTCTTGGCTACACCTTC
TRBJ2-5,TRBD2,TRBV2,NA,CASSPGLAGGSRGETQYF,TGTGCCAGCAGCCCCGGACTAGCGGGAGGGTCGAGGGGGGAGACCCAGTACTTC